The entry that follows covers one T cell receptor beta chain sequence. This CDR3 contains 12 residues. The V end was cut by 8 bases, the J end by 4 bases, with 11 bases between. Germline V CDR1 and CDR2: MDHEN, SYDVKM. TCRdb's copy holds only in-frame clones and misses some; the assay was immunoSEQ multiplex PCR. This table has 150,000 to 200,000 clones, roughly 88% appearing once. Cohort assignment relied on participant-reported clinical history. These data come from a study of blood T cell repertoires in COVID-19. The chain carries TRBV28 and TRBJ1-1; D call uncertain. Sample: PBMCs or T cells enriched from blood (not recorded which). This TCR came from a young woman who had recovered from COVID-19. The CDR3 reads CASAPLGTEAFF. The CDR3 region has the DNA TGTGCCAGCGCCCCACTTGGCACTGAAGCTTTCTTT.